Presented here are 25 T cell receptor beta chains from one specimen sequenced in a study of blood T cells in healthy people across ages. The second PCR ran roughly 6 to 12 cycles with a sample-barcoded 5' primer and J-beta primers. TCRdb reprocessed the 5' RACE reads via MiXCR and lists one record per CDR3 protein. The sample carries some 800,000 distinct CDR3 sequences, roughly 44% recorded once. Sequencing was done on a sample of blood. The receptor set was obtained from a man between 60 and 70 years old in good health.

The V call is TRBV18, the J call TRBJ1-2; D unclear. Between the trimmed V and J ends, which lost 5 bases and 4 bases, there was a span of 11 bases. Germline CDR1 reads KGHSH; CDR2 reads LQKENI. This CDR3 region has 13 residues. The CDR3 region has the DNA TGTGCCAGCTCAGAATCGAGAAGCTATGGCTACACCTTC. It translates to CASSESRSYGYTF.

V usage is TRBV7-2 and J usage is TRBJ1-5; tentative D call: TRBD1 (5 bases). The V and J ends lost 2 bases and 4 bases respectively, with 15 bases between them. CDR3 size: 16 residues. The germline V gene has CDR1 SGHTA and CDR2 FQGNSA. The CDR3 coding sequence is TGTGCCAGCAGCTTATTCCAGGGTATGGAAAATCAGCCCCAGCATTTT. Translation gives CASSLFQGMENQPQHF.

The chain recombines TRBV3-1 with TRBJ1-5, with TRBD1 as a possible D gene (6 bases). Germline assignment: CDR1 LGHDT and CDR2 YNNKEL (reference sequence). Between the trimmed V and J ends, which lost 1 base and 5 bases, there was a span of 18 bases. The CDR3 has 17 amino acids. For the CDR3, the DNA is TGTGCCAGCAGCCAAGGGCCGACAGGAGGCGGGGATCAGCCCCAGCATTTT. Its translation is CASSQGPTGGGDQPQHF.

The chain uses TRBV4-1 and TRBJ2-4; D remains unclear. The CDR3 totals 17 residues. Trimming left V 4 bases short and J 0 bases short, with 16 bases between. Germline CDR1 is MGHRA and CDR2 is YSYEKL. CDR3 in DNA: TGCGCCAGCAGCCTTGGCCCTCCGGCCCAAGCCAAAAACATTCAGTACTTC. It codes for CASSLGPPAQAKNIQYF.

There are a few counts of this clonotype. The chain couples TRBV6-1 to TRBJ1-5; 8 bases align to TRBD1. Germline V lookup: CDR1 MNHNS, CDR2 SASEGT. The J segment lost 0 bases and the V segment lost 10 bases, leaving 5 bases of the junction unmatched. CDR3 length equals 14 residues. The CDR3 sequence is CAIHRGYSNQPQHF. The DNA of the CDR3 is TGTGCCATACACAGGGGGTATAGCAATCAGCCCCAGCATTTT.

The sample holds a few counts of this clonotype. The chain is built from TRBV5-1 and TRBJ2-3, with TRBD1 identical over 7 bases. Per germline, CDR1 SGHRS and CDR2 YFSETQ. This CDR3 contains 14 residues. Trimming took 5 bases from V and 3 from J; bases not matched to a gene: 6. The CDR3 nucleotides read TGCGCCAGCAGTTCCGGGACAGAGACAGATACGCAGTATTTT. Translating gives CASSSGTETDTQYF.

There are a few counts of this clonotype. V usage is TRBV4-3 and J usage is TRBJ1-5; 7 bases agree with TRBD1. This CDR3 contains 14 residues. Germline V gene data show CDR1 as LGHNA and CDR2 as YSLEER. The junction had 6 bases not matched to a gene; V was cut back by 4 bases and J by 6 bases. The CDR3 spells CASSPNTGVQPQHF. DNA of the CDR3: TGCGCCAGCAGCCCGAATACAGGGGTTCAGCCCCAGCATTTT.

The rearrangement uses TRBV2 and TRBJ2-5, with D unresolved. V was pared by 11 bases and J by 5 bases, with 24 bases between. Germline CDR1 reads SNHLY; CDR2 reads FYNNEI. The CDR3 runs to 15 residues. CDR3 sequence reads: CASQQEVELTETQYF. As DNA, the CDR3 is TGTGCCTCGCAGCAGGAAGTGGAGTTAACGGAGACCCAGTACTTC.

This clonotype appeared many times. CDR3 bases: TGTGCCAGCAGCTTAAGTAGCAGGGTTGGCAATGAGCAGTTCTTC. Protein product: CASSLSSRVGNEQFF. The gene calls are TRBV7-2 and TRBJ2-1, with D possibly TRBD1 on 5 matching bases. CDR3 length: 15 amino acids. Germline CDR1 and CDR2: SGHTA and FQGNSA. V gave up 2 bases and J gave up 6 bases, with 14 bases separating them.

This CDR3 reads CSVGEGGPWDTQYF. CDR3 DNA sequence: TGCAGCGTTGGGGAGGGTGGGCCGTGGGATACGCAGTATTTT. V usage is TRBV29-1 and J usage is TRBJ2-3; 7 bases match TRBD2. Germline values: CDR1 SQVTM, CDR2 ANQGSEA. The CDR3 sequence is 14 residues long. V shed 4 bases, J shed 6 bases, and the junction held 10 bases outside the gene matches.

This clonotype was seen a few times. The rearrangement uses TRBV4-3 and TRBJ1-1; tentative D call: TRBD1 (5 bases). This CDR3 has 14 residues. The ends were cut back, 3 bases at V and 1 base at J, with 9 bases in the middle. Germline V gene data show CDR1 as LGHNA and CDR2 as YSLEER. In DNA form, the CDR3 reads TGCGCCAGCAGCCAGGGGGTCACGAACACTGAAGCTTTCTTT. Its translation: CASSQGVTNTEAFF.

This clonotype occurred a few times. The chain carries TRBV10-3 and TRBJ2-5, with D tentatively TRBD1 or TRBD2 (5 bases each). Between the trimmed V and J ends, which lost 4 bases and 1 base, there was a span of 10 bases. Germline assignment: CDR1 ENHRY and CDR2 SYGVKD. This CDR3 contains 14 residues. For the CDR3, the DNA is TGTGCCATCAGTGCCCCAGGGACCCAAGAGACCCAGTACTTC. It codes for CAISAPGTQETQYF.

Worth noting for this clonotype: The germline gene is not matched at one end of the junction; a read error may be the cause. The rearrangement joins TRBV20-1 to TRBJ1-2; possible D gene TRBD1, 5 bases. This CDR3 has 12 amino acids. CDR1 and CDR2 (germline): DFQATT, SNEGSKA (reference sequence). The CDR3: CRARDGNYGYTF. For the CDR3, the DNA is TGCAGGGCTAGGGACGGAAACTATGGCTACACCTTC.

The chain links TRBV20-1 to TRBJ2-2, with 8 bases that match TRBD2. Losses at the gene ends were 3 bases for V and 3 bases for J; bases not matched to a gene: 6. The length of the CDR3 is 15 residues. Germline V gene data show CDR1 as DFQATT and CDR2 as SNEGSKA (reference sequence). The CDR3: CSASKAGADTGELFF. The CDR3 nucleotides are TGCAGTGCTAGTAAAGCGGGGGCGGACACCGGGGAGCTGTTTTTT.

The chain joins TRBV5-1 to TRBJ1-1; D remains unclear. The ends were cut back, 0 bases at V and 3 bases at J, with 9 bases in the middle. CDR3 length: 14 amino acids. Germline loops: CDR1 SGHRS, CDR2 YFSETQ. This CDR3 reads CASSLGRSYTEAFF. CDR3 bases: TGCGCCAGCAGCTTGGGGAGATCGTACACTGAAGCTTTCTTT. The entire variable domain, with the rest obtained from reference TRBV5-1 and TRBJ1-1, is as follows: KAGVTQTPRYLIKTRGQQVTLSCSPISGHRSVSWYQQTPGQGLQFLFEYFSETQRNKGNFPGRFSGRQFSNSRSEMNVSTLELGDSALYLCASSLGRSYTEAFFGQGTRLTVV.

This clonotype was seen more than once but under ten times. The V call is TRBV7-2, the J call TRBJ2-1; 9 bases fit TRBD1. The CDR3 is 15 residues long. The ends lost 4 bases at V and 4 bases at J; junction bases unmatched: 5. Germline V lookup: CDR1 SGHTA, CDR2 FQGNSA. Written as DNA, the CDR3 is TGTGCCAGCAGCTACGACAGGGGGGTATACAATGAGCAGTTCTTC. Translation: CASSYDRGVYNEQFF.

The sample holds one count of this clonotype. This chain uses TRBV9 with TRBJ2-1, with TRBD2 matching 13 bases. V lost 4 bases and J lost 8; bases outside the gene matches: 9. The CDR3 has 16 amino acids. Germline V gene lookup returns CDR1 SGDLS and CDR2 YYNGEE. The CDR3 reads CASSSRTSGGPDEQFF. In DNA form, the CDR3 reads TGTGCCAGCAGCTCCCGGACTAGCGGGGGTCCAGATGAGCAGTTCTTC.

Regarding this clonotype: The junction shows a germline mismatch at one end, possibly a read error. The CDR3 is CASSLAWDRNSPPHF. DNA for the CDR3: TGTGCCAGCAGCTTAGCGTGGGACAGGAATTCACCCCCCCACTTT. This rearrangement joins TRBV7-2 to TRBJ1-6, with 8 bases aligning to TRBD1. Germline CDR1 is SGHTA and CDR2 is FQGNSA. The CDR3 totals 15 residues.

The rearrangement uses TRBV12-3 or TRBV12-4 and TRBJ1-2; TRBD1 matches at 11 bases. The CDR3 is 14 amino acids. The trim removed 5 bases at V and 7 bases at J, leaving 6 bases unmatched. The chain's CDR3 is CASSTGQGAPGYTF. For the CDR3, the DNA is TGTGCCAGCAGTACAGGACAGGGGGCGCCTGGCTACACCTTC.

V and J are TRBV28 and TRBJ2-5; TRBD1 matches at 8 bases. CDR3 length: 14 amino acids. In germline, CDR1 is MDHEN, CDR2 SYDVKM. V was pared by 6 bases and J by 11 bases, with 14 bases of the junction left unmatched. CDR3 in DNA: TGTGCCAGCAGACCAGGGGGCAGGAACAATGAGCAGTACTTC. Amino acids: CASRPGGRNNEQYF.

The CDR3 sequence is CASSYQHGGCEQYF. The DNA of the CDR3 is TGTGCCAGCAGTTACCAGCATGGGGGCTGCGAGCAGTACTTC. V is TRBV6-5 and J is TRBJ2-4; maybe TRBD1 (6 bases). The DNA end lines up better with TRBJ2-7; the J call may be wrong. Germline V gene sequence: CDR1 MNHEY, CDR2 SVGAGI. This CDR3 contains 14 residues.

The V call is TRBV27, the J call TRBJ1-1; TRBD1 matches 7 bases. Germline V gives CDR1 MNHEY, CDR2 SMNVEV (reference sequence). V gave up 4 bases and J gave up 5 bases; unmatched junction bases: 10. The CDR3 is 15 residues long. Here the CDR3 reads CASSSRQGRRTEAFF. Written as DNA, the CDR3 is TGTGCCAGCAGTTCAAGACAGGGAAGAAGAACTGAAGCTTTCTTT.

The chain is built from TRBV13 and TRBJ2-5, with 12 positions matching TRBD2. With 7 bases clipped from V and 2 bases from J, the junction kept 8 bases outside the gene matches. This CDR3 spans 16 amino acids. The germline V gene has CDR1 PRHDT and CDR2 FYEKMQ (reference sequence). The CDR3 DNA follows: TGTGCCAGCACCCTCCGAGGACTAGCGGGGCAAGAGACCCAGTACTTC. It codes for CASTLRGLAGQETQYF. Filled out from reference TRBV13 and TRBJ2-5, the complete variable domain reads AAGVIQSPRHLIKEKRETATLKCYPIPRHDTVYWYQQGPGQDPQFLISFYEKMQSDKGSIPDRFSAQQFSDYHSELNMSSLELGDSALYFCASTLRGLAGQETQYFGPGTRLLVL.

This clonotype was observed once. The chain joins TRBV7-9 to TRBJ2-7; 7 bases are shared with TRBD1. V lost 5 bases to trimming and J lost 7 bases; unmatched junction nucleotides: 14. The V gene's germline CDR1 is SEHNR and CDR2 FQNEAQ (reference sequence). The CDR3 has 15 amino acids. CDR3 sequence: CASSPRNRGANEQYF. In DNA, the CDR3 is TGTGCCAGCAGCCCCAGGAACAGGGGTGCCAATGAGCAGTACTTC. The full variable domain, rest sourced from reference TRBV7-9 and TRBJ2-7, is DTGVSQNPRHKITKRGQNVTFRCDPISEHNRLYWYRQTLGQGPEFLTYFQNEAQLEKSRLLSDRFSAERPKGSFSTLEIQRTEQGDSAMYLCASSPRNRGANEQYFGPGTRLTVT.

The rearrangement joins TRBV5-8 to TRBJ1-2; D possibly corresponds to TRBD1 (6 bases). Trimming cost V 2 bases and J 4 bases, with 18 bases left between them. The CDR3 consists of 16 residues. Germline CDR1 is SGHTS and CDR2 is YDEGEE. CDR3 protein: CASSLPQGMMAYGYTF. The CDR3 DNA is TGTGCCAGCAGCTTACCACAGGGTATGATGGCCTATGGCTACACCTTC.